A single sample gave rise to the 7 T cell receptor beta chains below, sequenced in a study of shared clonotypes between healthy human individuals. TCRdb keeps only in-frame clones here, not all; method: immunoSEQ multiplex PCR. This repertoire shows over a million clones, about 96% found once; its top ten account for approximately 1%. Sequencing used naive CD4+ T cells sorted from blood. The subset is: CD45RA+ positively selected. The receptor source for this set is a young man in good health.

This clone showed up just once. The CDR3 loop reads CASSRQVWGTQYF. DNA of the CDR3: TGTGCCAGCAGTAGACAGGTATGGGGTACGCAGTATTTT. The J gene is TRBJ2-3, the V gene TRBV28, with a tentative D call TRBD1 (6 bases). The CDR3 is made up of 13 amino acids. V was trimmed by 5 bases and J by 8 bases, leaving 14 bases between them. Germline CDR1 and CDR2: MDHEN and SYDVKM.

The J gene is TRBJ1-2, the V gene TRBV5-6; 8 bases agree with TRBD1. With V trimmed by 5 bases and J by 8 bases, 11 bases remained unmatched. The CDR3 is 14 amino acids. The V gene's germline CDR1 is SGHDT and CDR2 YYEEEE. The CDR3, as DNA: TGTGCCAGCAGGTCGGGACAGGAGGGTTGGGGCTACACCTTC. This sequence encodes CASRSGQEGWGYTF.

This clone came up a few times. This chain links TRBV7-2 with TRBJ2-1; 8 bases match TRBD2. This CDR3 is 14 amino acids long. Trimming cost V 5 bases and J 9 bases; bases outside gene matches: 9. Germline-derived CDR1 and CDR2 are SGHTA and FQGNSA. CDR3 DNA: TGTGCCAGCAGCACCGGGAGGGCTTGGGGTGAGCAGTTCTTC. Amino acids: CASSTGRAWGEQFF.

The chain links TRBV4-3 to TRBJ2-3; 9 nucleotides match TRBD2. V trimming: 2 bases; J trimming: 6 bases; junction bases outside the gene matches: 9. The CDR3 runs to 16 residues. CDR1 and CDR2 (germline): LGHNA, YSLEER. The CDR3 reads CASSQPPIAGEDTQYF. The CDR3 nucleotides read TGCGCCAGCAGCCAACCCCCGATAGCGGGAGAGGATACGCAGTATTTT.

The chain recombines TRBV7-9 with TRBJ2-7; D remains unclear. The CDR3 runs to 12 residues. V was shortened by 7 bases and J by 4 bases, with 11 bases between the two germline ends. Germline loops: CDR1 SEHNR, CDR2 FQNEAQ (reference sequence). This chain's CDR3 is CASTPSGYEQYF. As DNA, the CDR3 is TGTGCCAGCACTCCCTCTGGGTACGAGCAGTACTTC.

The count of this clone is one. Other DNA sequences in the same sample also yield this CDR3. The CDR3 loop is CASSLGRYEQYF. As DNA, the CDR3 is TGTGCCAGCAGCTTAGGCAGGTACGAGCAGTACTTC. This chain uses TRBV7-2 with TRBJ2-7; D is ambiguous. CDR3 length: 12 residues. The germline CDR1 and CDR2 sequences are SGHTA and FQGNSA. Trimming took off 1 base at V and 4 bases at J, with 5 bases between the two ends.

The chain uses TRBV7-9 and TRBJ2-7, with 9 nucleotides matching TRBD2. Losses at the gene ends were 2 bases for V and 7 bases for J; bases not matched to a gene: 6. The germline gives CDR1 SEHNR, CDR2 FQNEAQ (reference sequence). The length of the CDR3 is 14 residues. CDR3 protein: CASSLLAGLGEQYF. Written as DNA, the CDR3 is TGTGCCAGCAGCTTACTAGCGGGATTGGGGGAGCAGTACTTC.